The rows below give T cell receptor beta chains drawn from one sample of a study of cytomegalovirus exposure and HLA in healthy donors. Clones were sequenced by immunoSEQ multiplex PCR, and TCRdb holds only the in-frame ones, with some missing. The data hold 150,000 to 200,000 clones, with approximately 86% observed a single time. Input material: PBMCs. All receptors derive from a woman between 18 and 29 years old in good health and CMV-seronegative. Each CDR3 is given with its conserved first and last residue. D genes are given only for firm matches. The size entry is marked missing in some rows and otherwise reads once, few, many or a size class.

>TRBV5-6|NA|TRBJ1-2|NA
CASSLGQSPAYGYTF
TGTGCCAGCAGCTTGGGGCAGTCTCCTGCCTATGGCTACACCTTC
>TRBV7-3|NA|TRBJ1-1|NA
CASSLKRIMNTEAFF
TGTGCCAGCAGCTTAAAGCGGATTATGAACACTGAAGCTTTCTTT
>TRBV7-9|NA|TRBJ2-3|NA
CASSRPLSVTQYF
TGTGCCAGCAGCCGCCCACTTAGCGTTACGCAGTATTTT
>TRBV7-9|NA|TRBJ1-2|NA
CASSLPADGTPNAGGYTF
TGTGCCAGCAGCCTACCGGCGGATGGCACCCCCAATGCGGGTGGCTACACCTTC
>TRBV11-3|NA|TRBJ2-2|TRBD2
CASSARGGTRTGELFF
TGTGCCAGCAGCGCACGGGGGGGTACGCGCACCGGGGAGCTGTTTTTT
>TRBV6-5|NA|TRBJ2-1|NA
CASRVGGVYNEQFF
TGTGCCAGCAGAGTGGGCGGGGTCTACAATGAGCAGTTCTTC
>TRBV4-1|NA|TRBJ1-1|NA
CASSQDLRVNTEAFF
TGCGCCAGCAGCCAAGATCTTAGAGTGAACACTGAAGCTTTCTTT
>TRBV29-1|NA|TRBJ2-4|NA
CSVGGVNIQYF
TGCAGCGTTGGGGGGGTAAACATTCAGTACTTC
>TRBV7-2|NA|TRBJ1-2|TRBD1
CASSLAPGTGFGGYTF
TGTGCCAGCAGCTTAGCCCCCGGGACAGGGTTCGGGGGCTACACCTTC
>TRBV27|NA|TRBJ2-5|NA
CASSPPQETQYF
TGTGCCAGCAGTCCCCCACAAGAGACCCAGTACTTC
>TRBV5-1|few|TRBJ1-2|NA
CASSWGPARQGYTF
TGCGCCAGCAGCTGGGGGCCTGCGCGGCAGGGCTACACCTTC
>TRBV9|NA|TRBJ2-5|TRBD2
CASSGTSGRGGQETQYF
TGTGCCAGCAGCGGGACTAGCGGGAGAGGGGGGCAAGAGACCCAGTACTTC
>TRBV2|once|TRBJ1-4|TRBD1
CASRKDRGFIEKLFF
TGTGCCAGCAGGAAGGACAGGGGGTTTATTGAAAAACTGTTTTTT
>TRBV30|NA|TRBJ1-1|NA
CAAGGSNTEAFF
TGTGCTGCGGGGGGATCGAACACTGAAGCTTTCTTT
>TRBV11-2|NA|TRBJ1-5|NA
CASSLDRGYQPQHF
TGTGCCAGCAGCTTAGACAGGGGATATCAGCCCCAGCATTTT
>TRBV13|NA|TRBJ2-1|NA
CASSLRQGGHNEQFF
TGTGCCAGCAGCTTAAGGCAGGGGGGTCACAATGAGCAGTTCTTC
>TRBV5-8|NA|TRBJ2-1|TRBD2
CASMRREVGGNEQFF
TGTGCCAGCATGCGGCGGGAGGTGGGCGGGAATGAGCAGTTCTTC
>TRBV5-1|NA|TRBJ2-2|NA
CASGRQVRSRVVPGELFF
TGCGCCAGCGGAAGACAGGTCCGCTCTAGAGTGGTACCCGGGGAGCTGTTTTTT
>TRBV18|NA|TRBJ1-1|NA
CASSPVPGRTEAFF
TGTGCCAGCTCACCAGTTCCGGGGAGAACTGAAGCTTTCTTT
>TRBV11-3|NA|TRBJ2-2|TRBD1
CASSLGAGGTTGELFF
TGTGCCAGCAGCTTAGGGGCAGGGGGAACCACCGGGGAGCTGTTTTTT
>TRBV7-8|NA|TRBJ2-5|NA
CASSLETETYQETQYF
TGTGCCAGCAGCTTAGAGACCGAGACATACCAAGAGACCCAGTACTTC
>TRBV7-6|NA|TRBJ2-3|TRBD1
CASSTGGADTQYF
TGTGCCAGCAGCACAGGGGGCGCAGATACGCAGTATTTT
>TRBV18|NA|TRBJ1-4|NA
CASPPGVGNEKLFF
TGTGCCAGCCCGCCGGGAGTTGGTAATGAAAAACTGTTTTTT
>TRBV27|NA|TRBJ2-1|TRBD2
CASSYGTSGSNEQFF
TGTGCCAGCAGTTATGGGACTAGCGGGAGTAATGAGCAGTTCTTC
>TRBV6-5|NA|TRBJ1-3|NA
CASSPPRQGHIYF
TGTGCCAGCAGTCCTCCTCGGCAGGGTCACATATATTTT
>TRBV5-4|NA|TRBJ1-2|TRBD1
CASSLDRGGAGYGYTF
TGTGCCAGCAGCCTTGACCGAGGGGGCGCCGGCTATGGCTACACCTTC
>TRBV5-1|NA|TRBJ2-1|TRBD1
CASSPSTGGSYNEQFF
TGCGCCAGCAGCCCCTCTACAGGGGGCTCCTACAATGAGCAGTTCTTC
>TRBV29-1|NA|TRBJ2-1|NA
CSVDRGNEQFF
TGCAGCGTTGATAGGGGCAATGAGCAGTTCTTC
>TRBV2|NA|TRBJ2-2|NA
CASRSLRGTFTSGELFF
TGTGCCAGCAGGTCACTGAGGGGGACCTTTACGTCCGGGGAGCTGTTTTTT
>TRBV2|NA|TRBJ1-2|NA
CASSDGGGEGDYGYTF
TGTGCCAGCAGTGACGGGGGGGGCGAGGGCGACTATGGCTACACCTTC
>TRBV9|NA|TRBJ2-1|NA
CASSVGVGDEQFF
TGTGCCAGCAGCGTGGGAGTCGGGGATGAGCAGTTCTTC
>TRBV6-5|NA|TRBJ1-1|NA
CASSYGVAGDTEAFF
TGTGCCAGCAGTTACGGAGTGGCGGGGGACACTGAAGCTTTCTTT
>TRBV19|NA|TRBJ1-1|TRBD1
CASSMKGAGTEAFF
TGTGCCAGTAGTATGAAGGGGGCCGGGACTGAAGCTTTCTTT
>TRBV15|NA|TRBJ1-1|NA
CATSRGIEAFF
TGTGCCACCAGCAGAGGTATTGAAGCTTTCTTT
>TRBV27|NA|TRBJ1-4|TRBD1
CASRQTGFSEKLFF
TGTGCCAGCAGGCAGACAGGGTTTAGTGAAAAACTGTTTTTT
>TRBV7-2|NA|TRBJ2-3|TRBD2
CASSPSGGAADTQYF
TGTGCCAGCAGCCCTAGCGGGGGGGCCGCAGATACGCAGTATTTT
>TRBV9|NA|TRBJ2-5|NA
CASSVEGGWTQYF
TGTGCCAGCAGCGTCGAGGGGGGGTGGACCCAGTACTTC
>TRBV7-9|once|TRBJ2-7|TRBD2
CASSPRRGEQYF
TGTGCCAGCAGCCCCCGGCGGGGGGAGCAGTACTTC
>TRBV5-1|NA|TRBJ1-1|TRBD1
CASSPGQGALTEAFF
TGCGCCAGCAGCCCGGGACAGGGGGCTCTCACTGAAGCTTTCTTT
>TRBV7-6|NA|TRBJ2-7|TRBD1
CASSPGGQGLSYEQYF
TGTGCCAGCAGCCCTGGCGGACAGGGCCTCTCCTACGAGCAGTACTTC
>TRBV4-3|NA|TRBJ2-5|NA
CASSPSAGETQYF
TGCGCCAGCAGCCCCTCGGCGGGAGAGACCCAGTACTTC
>TRBV5-8|NA|TRBJ2-1|NA
CASSLGGEVVNEQFF
TGTGCCAGCAGCTTAGGAGGGGAGGTGGTCAATGAGCAGTTCTTC